Sequencing of this T cell receptor beta chain was carried out in a study of shared clonotypes between healthy human individuals. The assay was immunoSEQ multiplex PCR, and TCRdb's table has in-frame clones only and misses some. This sample has under 1,100,000 clones, with 75% to 85% found just once. The V and J ends lost 6 bases and 2 bases, in that order; junction bases with no gene match: 4. Per the germline V gene, CDR1 is MNHNY and CDR2 is SVGAGI (reference sequence). The CDR3 covers 14 residues. The sequenced material came from memory CD4+ T cells from PBMCs. Documented subset: CD45RA-negative fraction. The rearrangement links TRBV6-6 to TRBJ2-7; 10 bases are a match to TRBD2. This sequence originates from a man aged 18-30 years in good health. Some clones in this sample may be carry-over from other donors' samples. CDR3 coding DNA: TGTGCCAGCAGCTGGACTAGCGGAACCTACGAGCAGTACTTC. Translated: CASSWTSGTYEQYF.